The entry below gives a single T cell receptor beta chain sequence along with its context. Mismatch with germline at one junction end may stem from a read error. Assay used: immunoSEQ multiplex PCR; TCRdb lists only in-frame clones, some missing. The repertoire has approximately 1.5 million clones, around 98.5% of them found once; the top ten carry 0.3% to 0.45%. This sample stems from a study of shared clonotypes between healthy human individuals. This CDR3 is built from 14 residues. CDR1 LNHDA and CDR2 SQIVND come from the germline V gene (reference sequence). The specimen sequenced was naive CD4+ T cells sorted from blood. The subset was: CD45RA+ positively selected. The TCR sequence derives from a young man in good health. J is TRBJ2-2 and V is TRBV19, with D maybe TRBD2 (6 bases). CDR3 in DNA: TGTGCCAGTAGTCCTAGGGGAGGTACCGGGGAGCTGCTTTTT. Protein product: CASSPRGGTGELLF.